This TCR beta chain was obtained from a study of cytomegalovirus exposure and HLA in healthy donors. General study findings and limits: Reports showed the classifier diagnosing cytomegalovirus status with high specificity and sensitivity.

As concerns this clone: No antigen is known for it.

Germline V CDR1 and CDR2: DFQATT, SNEGSKA (reference sequence). This CDR3 contains 10 residues. V shed 6 bases and J shed 3 bases, with 6 bases lying between them. PCR employed 60 Vbeta and 13 Jbeta primers. Assay used: immunoSEQ multiplex PCR; TCRdb lists only in-frame clones, some missing. The sample has approximately 93,000 clones; 78% are singletons. J is TRBJ2-7 and V is TRBV20-1; D is undetermined. The receptor's source is a woman aged 40 to 55 in good health and CMV-seronegative. The sample was PBMCs. For the CDR3, the DNA is TGCAGTGCCGTCCTCTACGAGCAGTACTTC. Its translation: CSAVLYEQYF.